The clone carrying this TCR beta chain was seen only a few times. The target antigen is unknown. The data stem from a study of cytomegalovirus exposure and HLA in healthy donors. General study findings and limits: In an earlier analysis, productive rearrangement rates for most beta V segments clustered near 87% or 30%.

The primer mix had 60 Vbeta and 13 Jbeta primers. This table comes from immunoSEQ multiplex PCR, and its TCRdb copy is limited to in-frame clones, with some not included. The table includes approximately 35,000 clones, roughly 82% detected once. The CDR3 covers 17 residues. Germline V CDR1 and CDR2: MNHEY, SMNVEV (reference sequence). V lost 5 bases and J 10 bases, leaving 27 bases between the germline ends. The TCR sequence derives from a woman aged 18-35 years in good health and CMV-seronegative. Sequencing was carried out using PBMCs. The chain is built from TRBV27 and TRBJ1-5; TRBD1 might be the D (5 bases). CDR3 sequence (DNA): TGTGCCAGCAGTCCCCCTCCTGGGACGGCGGGGAGCAGTCCCCAGCATTTT. The encoded protein is CASSPPPGTAGSSPQHF.